This T cell receptor beta chain was identified in a study of liver allograft versus peripheral blood T cells. Across the whole study: Repertoires of T cell receptors in transplanted livers were compared with recipients' peripheral blood repertoires.

TCRdb reanalysed the reads using MiXCR and keeps one entry per CDR3 protein. Of some 7,000 distinct CDR3 sequences detected, roughly 15% appear once; the ten largest clones hold roughly 7.1%. The length of the CDR3 is 13 residues. The V gene's germline CDR1 is SGHAT and CDR2 FQDESV (reference sequence). V lost 1 base, J lost 8 bases, and 6 bases lay in between. The source is a human patient who had a liver transplant. Part of the T cells may come from the graft donor. The rearrangement joins TRBV11-1 to TRBJ1-6, with no clear D. CDR3 region: CASSLDADSPLHF. The CDR3, as DNA: TGTGCCAGCAGCTTAGATGCAGATTCACCCCTCCACTTT.